This TCR beta chain was recorded in a study of CD8 T cells in ankylosing spondylitis. Study-level findings and limits: In peripheral blood, disease-linked CD8+ clones occurred at relatively low frequencies. Roughly eight highly homologous variants made up a TCR beta motif that seemed to typify ankylosing spondylitis blood. Significantly higher representation of disease-linked clones was reported for matched ankylosing spondylitis synovial fluid.

This clonotype was picked up many times. Its antigen is currently unknown. Using its own MiXCR run on the 5' RACE reads, TCRdb lists one record per CDR3 protein. The sample shows about 750,000 distinct CDR3 sequences, around a fifth of them seen only once. The germline V and J ends were trimmed by 6 bases and 8 bases, with 14 bases remaining between them. CDR3 length: 13 amino acids. The sequenced sample was blood, either unsorted or a sorted T cell fraction (not recorded which). The V and J genes are TRBV12-3 or TRBV12-4 and TRBJ2-1; a possible D gene is TRBD2 (6 bases). The receptor was derived from a male donor with ankylosing spondylitis. Written as DNA, the CDR3 is TGTGCCAGCAGACCCTCTTGGGGGGATGAGCAGTTCTTC. Protein: CASRPSWGDEQFF.